Listed below are T cell receptor beta chains from one sample, sequenced in a study of a mutant IDH1 vaccine in newly diagnosed glioma. Sequencing was performed with immunoSEQ multiplex PCR; in TCRdb, only in-frame clones are kept and a portion is missing. Among 10,000 to 15,000 clones, roughly 79% were seen once, and the ten largest hold around 4%. No antigen has been identified for these receptors. The source was PBMCs, collected from a glioma patient whose treatment included an IDH1 peptide vaccine. The receptors originated from a woman aged 35 to 49 with glioma. The CDR3 runs from the conserved cysteine through the conserved F or W. A D gene is named only where the DNA matches it firmly. Some rows mark clone size as missing; the rest say once, few, many or name a class of expanded clone.

J,D,V,size,length,CDR3,DNA
TRBJ2-7,NA,TRBV4-3,NA,15,CASSPSWGSSYEQYF,TGCGCCAGCAGCCCATCATGGGGTTCTTCCTACGAGCAGTACTTC
TRBJ1-2,NA,TRBV7-6,NA,13,CASSDGRNYGYTF,TGTGCCAGCAGCGATGGCCGCAACTATGGCTACACCTTC
TRBJ2-2,NA,TRBV7-2,NA,13,CASSLPGTGELFF,TGTGCCAGCAGCCTCCCAGGGACCGGGGAGCTGTTTTTT
TRBJ2-7,NA,TRBV7-6,NA,13,CASSPTRFGEQYF,TGTGCCAGCAGCCCCACACGGTTCGGCGAGCAGTACTTC
TRBJ2-7,NA,TRBV11-2,few,15,CASSLLTLGGYEQYF,TGTGCCAGCAGCTTACTCACCCTGGGGGGATACGAGCAGTACTTC
TRBJ1-1,NA,TRBV7-9,few,14,CASSLAGGGTEAFF,TGTGCCAGCAGCCTCGCGGGCGGTGGGACTGAAGCTTTCTTT
TRBJ2-7,NA,TRBV5-6,NA,15,CASSLGAPRSYEQYF,TGTGCCAGCAGCTTGGGGGCGCCGCGATCCTACGAGCAGTACTTC
TRBJ1-1,NA,TRBV5-6,NA,16,CASSLYTLGMNTEAFF,TGTGCCAGCAGCTTGTACACCCTGGGGATGAACACTGAAGCTTTCTTT
TRBJ1-1,NA,TRBV7-8,NA,13,CASSRQENTEAFF,TGTGCCAGCAGCCGCCAGGAGAACACTGAAGCTTTCTTT
TRBJ1-1,NA,TRBV27,few,13,CASSQGGRAEAFF,TGTGCCAGCAGTCAGGGAGGTCGGGCTGAAGCTTTCTTT
TRBJ2-7,TRBD2,TRBV4-1,NA,20,CASSQEVGLAVWGSSYEQYF,TGCGCCAGCAGCCAAGAGGTCGGACTAGCGGTCTGGGGGAGCTCCTACGAGCAGTACTTC
TRBJ1-1,NA,TRBV7-9,few,13,CASSLVPAGEAFF,TGTGCCAGCAGCTTGGTGCCCGCGGGTGAAGCTTTCTTT
TRBJ1-5,NA,TRBV28,NA,15,CASSLTRGDNQPQHF,TGTGCCAGCAGTCTCACCCGGGGGGACAATCAGCCCCAGCATTTT
TRBJ2-2,NA,TRBV6-5,NA,15,CASTPPGHQGGELFF,TGTGCCAGCACCCCACCGGGACACCAAGGGGGGGAGCTGTTTTTT
TRBJ1-1,NA,TRBV5-1,few,14,CASSLGQIGTEAFF,TGCGCCAGCAGCTTGGGACAGATCGGCACTGAAGCTTTCTTT
TRBJ2-7,NA,TRBV4-1,NA,15,CASSLTTLDGYEQYF,TGCGCCAGCAGCCTGACCACACTAGATGGGTACGAGCAGTACTTC
TRBJ1-2,NA,TRBV9,NA,12,CASSQGVYGYTF,TGTGCCAGCAGTCAGGGTGTCTATGGCTACACCTTC
TRBJ1-2,NA,TRBV6-4,NA,13,CASSESGVYGYTF,TGTGCCAGCAGTGAGTCGGGAGTCTATGGCTACACCTTC
TRBJ1-5,NA,TRBV10-3,few,12,CASSTGNQPQHF,TGTGCCTCTTCTACAGGGAACCAGCCCCAGCATTTT
TRBJ1-5,NA,TRBV6-5,NA,13,CASSYGGPWPQHF,TGTGCCAGCAGTTACGGGGGCCCCTGGCCCCAGCATTTT
TRBJ1-5,NA,TRBV28,NA,13,CASSLDGYQPQHF,TGTGCCAGCAGTTTGGACGGGTATCAGCCCCAGCATTTT
TRBJ2-7,TRBD2,TRBV19,NA,15,CASSKTSGRLNEQYF,TGTGCCAGTAGCAAGACTAGCGGGAGATTAAACGAGCAGTACTTC
TRBJ2-3,NA,TRBV7-9,NA,16,CASSPRLGDAADTQYF,TGTGCCAGCAGCCCCAGACTCGGTGATGCGGCAGATACGCAGTATTTT
TRBJ2-6,NA,TRBV10-3,NA,16,CAISEVGRAGANVLTF,TGTGCCATCAGTGAGGTGGGCAGGGCTGGGGCCAACGTCCTGACTTTC
TRBJ1-6,NA,TRBV19,NA,14,CASSPDMFRSPLHF,TGTGCCAGTAGTCCGGACATGTTTAGATCACCCCTCCACTTT
TRBJ1-1,TRBD1,TRBV11-2,NA,15,CASSQVGTGWTEAFF,TGTGCCAGCAGCCAAGTAGGGACAGGTTGGACTGAAGCTTTCTTT
TRBJ2-1,NA,TRBV7-2,NA,14,CASSRDPGSNEQFF,TGTGCCAGCAGCCGTGATCCGGGTAGCAATGAGCAGTTCTTC
TRBJ1-2,TRBD1,TRBV30,NA,14,CAWDPGQGAGGYTF,TGTGCCTGGGACCCTGGACAGGGGGCGGGAGGCTACACCTTC
TRBJ1-1,TRBD1,TRBV10-3,NA,12,CAGGTAGTEAFF,TGTGCCGGGGGGACAGCAGGCACTGAAGCTTTCTTT
TRBJ1-4,NA,TRBV27,NA,17,CASSTWAGVGANEKLFF,TGTGCCAGCAGTACCTGGGCGGGCGTCGGGGCTAATGAAAAACTGTTTTTT
TRBJ2-5,NA,TRBV19,NA,15,CASSIGGSRRETQYF,TGTGCCAGTAGTATAGGCGGATCTCGACGGGAGACCCAGTACTTC
TRBJ2-1,TRBD1,TRBV28,once,14,CASWDRASNNEQFF,TGTGCCAGCTGGGACAGGGCCTCGAACAATGAGCAGTTCTTC
TRBJ1-1,TRBD1,TRBV27,NA,16,CASGGDRGRGNTEAFF,TGTGCCAGCGGAGGGGACAGGGGTCGGGGGAACACTGAAGCTTTCTTT
TRBJ1-4,NA,TRBV5-1,NA,17,CASSLAGRITTNEKLFF,TGCGCCAGCAGCTTGGCCGGCAGGATTACAACTAATGAAAAACTGTTTTTT
TRBJ2-1,NA,TRBV7-9,NA,16,CASSWPRGGIRNEQFF,TGTGCCAGCAGCTGGCCCCGAGGGGGGATAAGGAATGAGCAGTTCTTC
TRBJ1-5,NA,TRBV5-1,NA,15,CASSPVGGRGQPQHF,TGCGCCAGCAGCCCGGTCGGGGGGCGCGGTCAGCCCCAGCATTTT
TRBJ1-2,NA,TRBV4-2,NA,16,CASSQDRQWPNYGYTF,TGTGCCAGCAGCCAAGATCGACAGTGGCCTAACTATGGCTACACCTTC
TRBJ1-5,TRBD1,TRBV4-3,few,15,CASSGDRSSNQPQHF,TGCGCCAGCAGTGGGGACAGGAGTAGCAATCAGCCCCAGCATTTT
TRBJ1-4,NA,TRBV4-3,once,15,CASSQDYGFNEKLFF,TGCGCCAGCAGCCAAGATTACGGGTTTAATGAAAAACTGTTTTTT
TRBJ2-3,NA,TRBV4-3,NA,14,CASSQEDLGDTQYF,TGCGCCAGCAGCCAAGAAGATCTCGGGGATACGCAGTATTTT
TRBJ1-1,TRBD1,TRBV5-6,NA,16,CASSRRDRGRGTEAFF,TGTGCCAGCAGCCGAAGAGACAGGGGGCGGGGAACTGAAGCTTTCTTT
TRBJ2-1,NA,TRBV7-2,NA,14,CASSLRVSREEQFF,TGTGCCAGCAGCTTAAGGGTTAGCCGGGAGGAGCAGTTCTTC
TRBJ1-2,NA,TRBV4-3,NA,13,CASSQVPVYGYTF,TGCGCCAGCAGCCAAGTGCCAGTTTATGGCTACACCTTC
TRBJ2-3,TRBD2,TRBV9,NA,16,CASSVEGLAATDTQYF,TGTGCCAGCAGCGTAGAAGGACTAGCGGCCACAGATACGCAGTATTTT
TRBJ2-3,NA,TRBV4-1,NA,15,CASKTGQRESDTQYF,TGCGCCAGCAAGACGGGACAAAGGGAATCAGATACGCAGTATTTT
TRBJ2-2,TRBD2,TRBV5-1,NA,17,CASRGQGGSGDTGELFF,TGCGCCAGTAGAGGCCAAGGCGGGAGCGGGGACACCGGGGAGCTGTTTTTT
TRBJ2-7,TRBD1,TRBV18,few,15,CASSPGQGGAYEQYF,TGTGCCAGCTCACCGGGACAGGGGGGCGCCTACGAGCAGTACTTC
TRBJ2-5,NA,TRBV28,NA,14,CASSSGRSQETQYF,TGTGCCAGCAGTTCAGGACGGAGCCAAGAGACCCAGTACTTC
TRBJ1-4,TRBD1,TRBV6-5,NA,14,CASSFRTGPEKLFF,TGTGCCAGCAGTTTCCGGACAGGACCTGAAAAACTGTTTTTT
TRBJ1-1,NA,TRBV19,NA,14,CASSIGTSPTEAFF,TGTGCCAGTAGTATAGGCACATCCCCCACTGAAGCTTTCTTT
TRBJ2-7,NA,TRBV4-2,NA,14,CASSLDRGTYEQYF,TGTGCCAGCAGCCTTGACCGGGGGACCTACGAGCAGTACTTC
TRBJ1-5,NA,TRBV13,NA,13,CASSLGRDQPQHF,TGTGCCAGCAGCTTAGGCAGGGATCAGCCCCAGCATTTT
TRBJ2-7,NA,TRBV20-1,few,11,CSARETYEQYF,TGCAGTGCTAGGGAGACCTACGAGCAGTACTTC
TRBJ1-5,TRBD1,TRBV28,NA,15,CASSSLTGVNQPQHF,TGTGCCAGCAGTTCATTGACAGGGGTCAATCAGCCCCAGCATTTT
TRBJ2-7,NA,TRBV15,NA,15,CATSRDRGGLNEQYF,TGTGCCACCAGCAGAGATAGGGGGGGTTTAAACGAGCAGTACTTC